The next 14 T cell receptor beta chains were all read from a single sample in a study of post-analysis software for immune sequencing data. Study outcomes and limitations: Relative to controls, patients had about five TRBV segments at higher frequency, with TRBV5-6, TRBV5-1 and TRBV20-1 among these.

These receptors have no identified antigens. Prepared libraries of TCR beta cDNA carried unique molecular identifiers. TCRdb ran MiXCR on the PCR reads and lists one entry per CDR3 protein. Seen here are around 500,000 distinct CDR3 sequences, roughly 34% observed once, and the top ten hold about 6%. Specimen: blood. The receptor set was obtained from a girl under 18 with multiple sclerosis.

This clonotype was counted a few times. The rearrangement joins TRBV13 to TRBJ2-1, with 7 bases aligning to TRBD2. Germline trimming cut 4 bases from V and 0 bases from J; bases unmatched to any gene: 9. Per germline, CDR1 PRHDT and CDR2 FYEKMQ (reference sequence). This CDR3 comprises 17 residues. CDR3 DNA: TGTGCCAGCAGCTGGGCGTCGGGGGGTAGCTCCTACAATGAGCAGTTCTTC. Translating gives CASSWASGGSSYNEQFF.

In this sample, this clonotype turned up a few times. The chain combines TRBV6-5 with TRBJ1-4; D might be TRBD1 (5 bases). Germline V gives CDR1 MNHEY, CDR2 SVGAGI. With 0 bases removed from V and 6 bases from J, the gap between germline ends came to 8 bases. This CDR3 has 14 residues. This chain's CDR3 is CASSYSIGDEKLFF. CDR3 bases: TGTGCCAGCAGTTACTCGATAGGGGATGAAAAACTGTTTTTT.

V gene TRBV13 combines with J gene TRBJ2-1; D may be TRBD1 or TRBD2 (6 bases each). The germline gives CDR1 PRHDT, CDR2 FYEKMQ (reference sequence). The V and J ends lost 1 base and 4 bases respectively, with 11 bases between them. This CDR3 has 15 residues. As DNA, the CDR3 is TGTGCCAGCAGCTTAGCGGGGGACAAGTACAATGAGCAGTTCTTC. It is translated as CASSLAGDKYNEQFF.

As regards this clonotype: This may stem from a read error, because a much larger clone lies one nucleotide away. The chain is built from TRBV7-2 and TRBJ2-5; 12 bases match TRBD2. The ends lost 3 bases at V and 11 bases at J; junction bases unmatched: 7. The length of the CDR3 is 14 residues. The germline V gene has CDR1 SGHTA and CDR2 FQGNSA. In nucleotides, the CDR3 is TGTGCCAGCAGCTTGACTAGCGGGGGATCTGAGCAGTACTTC. Protein sequence: CASSLTSGGSEQYF.

This rearrangement joins TRBV6-8 to TRBJ1-3; D is ambiguous. The CDR3 is 17 amino acids. V lost 2 bases to trimming and J lost 0 bases, with 14 bases between them. The germline gives CDR1 MNHGY, CDR2 SAAAGT. CDR3 region: CASSYDTAANSGNTIYF. DNA for the CDR3: TGTGCCAGCAGTTACGATACCGCGGCGAACTCTGGAAACACCATATATTTT.

This clonotype has just a few counts. V usage is TRBV15 and J usage is TRBJ2-1, with D unresolved. V gave up 3 bases and J gave up 6 bases, with 3 bases separating them. There are 11 residues in the CDR3. Germline CDR1 is LNHNV and CDR2 is YYDKDF (reference sequence). CDR3 loop: CATSRLNEQFF. The CDR3 DNA reads TGTGCCACCAGCAGGCTCAATGAGCAGTTCTTC.

As for this clonotype: At one end, the junction sequence differs from germline, possibly due to a read error. The chain uses TRBV18 and TRBJ2-7; no clear D gene. The CDR3 spans 15 residues. Germline-derived CDR1 and CDR2 are KGHSH and LQKENI. The CDR3 sequence: CASSPQTPRQDEQYF. In nucleotides, the CDR3 is TGTGCCAGCTCGCCACAGACACCCAGGCAGGACGAGCAGTACTTC.

This chain links TRBV29-1 with TRBJ1-1, with D possibly matching TRBD1 (6 bases). Trimming removed 6 bases at V and 5 bases at J, with 10 bases between. Germline V CDR1 and CDR2: SQVTM, ANQGSEA. The CDR3 length is 11 residues. The CDR3 region is CSVRGVTEAFF. The CDR3 region has the DNA TGCAGCGTGAGGGGGGTAACTGAAGCTTTCTTT.

The chain combines TRBV7-2 with TRBJ1-6, with D perhaps TRBD1 (6 bases). Germline V CDR1 and CDR2: SGHTA, FQGNSA. V lost 10 bases and J lost 1, with 11 bases in between. This CDR3 is built from 14 residues. The CDR3 sequence: CATVTGSYNSPLHF. In nucleotides, the CDR3 is TGTGCCACCGTAACAGGGTCCTATAATTCACCCCTCCACTTT.

This clonotype was counted between two and nine times. The chain combines TRBV11-2 with TRBJ2-7; 7 nucleotides match TRBD2. The V gene end was trimmed by 1 base and the J gene end by 3 bases; junction bases not matched to a gene: 3. The CDR3 totals 14 residues. Germline CDR1 reads SGHAT; CDR2 reads FQNNGV. In DNA, the CDR3 is TGTGCCAGCAGCTTAGCCGGGGACTACTACGAGCAGTACTTC. It translates to CASSLAGDYYEQYF.

This clonotype was detected only a few times. The gene calls are TRBV20-1 and TRBJ2-2; 10 bases align to TRBD1. After removal of 0 bases from V and 5 bases from J, the junction contained 3 bases not matched to a gene. The V gene's germline CDR1 is DFQATT and CDR2 SNEGSKA (reference sequence). The CDR3 loop spans 15 amino acids. The CDR3 nucleotides read TGCAGTGCTAGAGACCCGGGACAGGGGACCGGGGAGCTGTTTTTT. It translates to CSARDPGQGTGELFF.

Concerning this clonotype itself: Just one base apart from a much larger clone, this may be a read error. The V call is TRBV5-7, the J call TRBJ2-5, with D possibly TRBD1 on 5 matching bases. TRBV5-7 is an ORF, and what it does is uncertain. This CDR3 has 12 residues. The CDR3 is CAGSFRQPGQYF. The CDR3 DNA sequence: TGTGCCGGCAGCTTTCGACAGCCGGGCCAGTACTTC.

The chain uses TRBV6-5 and TRBJ1-2; D perhaps matches TRBD1 (5 bases). CDR3 length: 17 amino acids. CDR1 and CDR2 (germline): MNHEY, SVGAGI. V was shortened by 0 bases and J by 0 bases, with 14 bases between the two germline ends. The CDR3 loop is CASSYSSGSPTNYGYTF. The CDR3 DNA sequence: TGTGCCAGCAGTTACTCGTCAGGGTCCCCCACTAACTATGGCTACACCTTC.

The chain uses TRBV20-1 and TRBJ1-2, with 8 positions matching TRBD1. The germline V gene encodes CDR1 DFQATT and CDR2 SNEGSKA (reference sequence). This CDR3 is 12 amino acids long. The J segment lost 6 bases and the V segment lost 5 bases, leaving 5 bases of the junction unmatched. CDR3 sequence reads: CSAETGGNGYTF. The CDR3 nucleotides read TGCAGTGCTGAAACAGGGGGAAATGGCTACACCTTC.